The 21 T cell receptor beta chains below were found in one sample sequenced in a study of breast tumors, draining lymph nodes, adjacent tissues. TCRdb reprocessed the multiplex PCR reads via MiXCR and lists one record per CDR3 protein. Found here are some 170,000 distinct CDR3 sequences, 33% of them singletons; the top ten hold around 4%. Samples came from axillary lymph nodes draining the breast cancer. Material for sequencing was axillary lymph node tissue. Receptors originate from a female donor with breast cancer. Some clones in this sample may be carry-over from other donors' samples.

This clonotype was recorded at least ten times. The chain couples TRBV10-2 to TRBJ1-2, with D perhaps matching TRBD1 (6 bases). CDR1 is WSHSY and CDR2 is SAAADI in the germline V gene. Trimming took 6 bases from V and 3 from J, leaving 17 bases between them. The CDR3 contains 15 residues. The CDR3 region has the DNA TGCGCCAGCAGCGATAAAGCGGGGGCGGACTATGGCTACACCTTC. Protein sequence: CASSDKAGADYGYTF.

The table lists this clonotype with many counts. The chain couples TRBV5-1 to TRBJ2-7; D gene uncertain. Germline V gene data show CDR1 as SGHRS and CDR2 as YFSETQ. The CDR3 has 12 amino acids. Trimming stripped 4 bases from V and 4 bases from J, with 9 bases between. The CDR3 sequence: CASSATDYEQYF. The CDR3 DNA follows: TGCGCCAGCAGCGCAACAGATTACGAGCAGTACTTC.

The sample holds many counts of this clonotype. The J gene is TRBJ2-1, the V gene TRBV28; D is ambiguous. CDR3 size: 14 residues. Trimming took 3 bases from V and 0 from J, leaving 6 bases between them. Germline CDR1 is MDHEN and CDR2 is SYDVKM. Here the CDR3 DNA reads TGTGCCAGCAGTTTGGCCATCTCCTACAATGAGCAGTTCTTC. Protein sequence: CASSLAISYNEQFF.

The chain joins TRBV7-9 to TRBJ1-1, with a weak D call TRBD1 (5 bases). Germline assignment: CDR1 SEHNR and CDR2 FQNEAQ (reference sequence). The CDR3 extends over 17 amino acids. V lost 5 bases and J 4 bases, leaving 23 bases between the germline ends. CDR3 sequence (DNA): TGTGCCAGCAGCCCCCCCGGCGCAGGGCGGGGGAGCACTGAAGCTTTCTTT. Translating it yields CASSPPGAGRGSTEAFF.

A note on this clonotype: A junction end diverges from the germline sequence, so it may reflect a read error. The chain employs TRBV20-1 and TRBJ2-2; 7 bases agree with TRBD2. Germline CDR1 is DFQATT and CDR2 is SNEGSKA (reference sequence). The CDR3 extends over 14 amino acids. Here the CDR3 DNA reads TGCAGTGCTAGATTGCGGGGGAGCACCGCGGAGCTGTTTTTT. It is translated as CSARLRGSTAELFF.

There are many counts of this clonotype. V gene TRBV29-1 combines with J gene TRBJ2-3, with TRBD1 matching over 8 bases. The V and J ends lost 6 bases and 4 bases, in that order; junction bases with no gene match: 6. This CDR3 spans 13 amino acids. Germline V lookup: CDR1 SQVTM, CDR2 ANQGSEA. CDR3 bases: TGCAGCGTCGGTGACAGGGGCGCAGATACGCAGTATTTT. Translating it yields CSVGDRGADTQYF.

For this clonotype: This sequence may be a read error, since a much larger clone differs from it by one base. The chain carries TRBV30 and TRBJ2-7; D is uncertain. The CDR3 is 13 residues long. The germline V gene has CDR1 GTSNPN and CDR2 SVGIG (reference sequence). This chain's CDR3 is CARSVRPPGEQYF. In DNA form, the CDR3 reads TGTGCCCGGAGTGTACGGCCCCCTGGCGAGCAGTACTTC.

This clonotype has ten or more counts. The V gene is TRBV19, the J gene TRBJ1-6, with 7 nucleotides matching TRBD1. This CDR3 comprises 12 residues. Trimming at V came to 9 bases and at J to 5 bases, leaving 1 base not matched to a gene. The germline V gene has CDR1 LNHDA and CDR2 SQIVND (reference sequence). CDR3 sequence reads: CARGQDNSPLHF. DNA for the CDR3: TGTGCCAGAGGACAGGATAATTCACCCCTCCACTTT. Supplemented by reference TRBV19 and TRBJ1-6, the full variable domain reads DGGITQSPKYLFRKEGQNVTLSCEQNLNHDAMYWYRQDPGQGLRLIYYSQIVNDFQKGDIAEGYSVSREKKESFPLTVTSAQKNPTAFYLCARGQDNSPLHFGNGTRLTVT.

The CDR3 sequence: CAWSNDRAYEQYF. The CDR3 bases are TGTGCCTGGAGTAATGACAGAGCCTACGAGCAGTACTTC. The rearrangement joins TRBV30 to TRBJ2-7; D may be TRBD1 (5 bases). CDR3 length: 13 residues. Germline V lookup: CDR1 GTSNPN, CDR2 SVGIG (reference sequence). Between the trimmed V and J ends, which lost 2 bases and 2 bases, there was a span of 10 bases.

This clonotype was counted ten times or more. The genes are TRBV30 and TRBJ1-5; D gene ambiguous. Germline CDR1 reads GTSNPN; CDR2 reads SVGIG (reference sequence). V gave up 3 bases and J gave up 2 bases, with 8 bases separating them. The CDR3 is 13 residues long. CDR3 in DNA: TGTGCCTGGAGCCCGGATGGCAATCAGCCCCAGCATTTT. Translating it yields CAWSPDGNQPQHF.

A word on this clonotype: One end of the junction is discordant with germline, which a read error may explain. The rearrangement joins TRBV6-2 or TRBV6-3 to TRBJ1-5; D remains ambiguous. The CDR3 sequence is 15 residues long. CDR1 is MNHEY and CDR2 is SVGEGT in the germline V gene. The CDR3 DNA sequence: TGTGCCAGCAGTCACTCTCCCTATAGCAATCAGCCCCAGCATTTT. This gives the protein CASSHSPYSNQPQHF.

In its sample, this clonotype was seen many times. This chain connects TRBV11-2 to TRBJ2-1, with 7 positions matching TRBD2. J gave up 0 bases and V 0 bases, and 8 bases lay outside the gene matches. The CDR3 covers 18 residues. Germline lookup yields CDR1 SGHAT and CDR2 FQNNGV. The DNA for the CDR3 is TGTGCCAGCAGCTTAGATCCACTAGCGCCGAGCTCCTACAATGAGCAGTTCTTC. This codes for CASSLDPLAPSSYNEQFF.

This clonotype was seen repeatedly, ten times or more. The chain links TRBV7-2 to TRBJ1-2, with 9 positions matching TRBD1. The length of the CDR3 is 16 residues. V gave up 1 base and J gave up 4 bases; unmatched junction bases: 7. Germline V lookup: CDR1 SGHTA, CDR2 FQGNSA. The CDR3 protein is CASSLGEQGAPYGYTF. CDR3 bases: TGTGCCAGCAGCTTAGGAGAACAGGGGGCGCCCTATGGCTACACCTTC.

The genes are TRBV6-2 or TRBV6-3 and TRBJ1-5, with 8 bases aligning to TRBD1. The CDR3 length is 15 residues. Germline assignment: CDR1 MNHEY and CDR2 SVGEGT. After removal of 6 bases from V and 0 bases from J, the junction contained 4 bases not matched to a gene. The CDR3 loop reads CASRRQGFSNQPQHF. The CDR3 region has the DNA TGTGCCAGCAGGAGACAGGGGTTTAGCAATCAGCCCCAGCATTTT.

This clonotype occurred many times. This chain uses TRBV28 with TRBJ2-7, with unresolved D. V was trimmed by 4 bases and J by 4 bases, leaving 8 bases between them. The CDR3 spans 12 residues. Germline V gene sequence: CDR1 MDHEN, CDR2 SYDVKM. CDR3 loop: CASSSTLYEQYF. The CDR3 DNA follows: TGTGCCAGCAGTTCAACCCTTTACGAGCAGTACTTC.

The gene calls are TRBV27 and TRBJ2-3, with 9 bases that match TRBD1. Germline trimming cut 8 bases from V and 3 bases from J; bases unmatched to any gene: 6. CDR3 length equals 14 residues. Germline-derived CDR1 and CDR2 are MNHEY and SMNVEV (reference sequence). CDR3 nucleotide sequence: TGTGCCAGCCGGGGGGACAGGGCGACAGATACGCAGTATTTT. Protein: CASRGDRATDTQYF.

This clonotype was detected ten times or more. The chain uses TRBV6-1 and TRBJ1-5; 10 nucleotides match TRBD1. With V trimmed by 6 bases and J by 3 bases, 5 bases remained unmatched. CDR1 and CDR2 (germline): MNHNS, SASEGT. This CDR3 is built from 15 residues. The CDR3 loop reads CASRGDRGVNQPQHF. The CDR3 DNA follows: TGTGCCAGCAGGGGGGACAGGGGAGTCAATCAGCCCCAGCATTTT.

This clonotype was seen ten or more times. The rearrangement uses TRBV4-3 and TRBJ1-4, with D maybe TRBD1 (5 bases). The CDR3 length is 13 residues. From germline, CDR1 is LGHNA and CDR2 YSLEER. V lost 6 bases, J lost 8 bases, and 13 bases lay in between. This CDR3 is CASSSGLLEKLFF. In DNA form, the CDR3 reads TGCGCCAGCAGTTCGGGACTGCTGGAAAAACTGTTTTTT.

This clonotype was seen at least ten times. The rearrangement joins TRBV30 to TRBJ1-2; D call uncertain. CDR1 is GTSNPN and CDR2 is SVGIG in the germline V gene (reference sequence). The CDR3 totals 13 residues. Trimming pared 0 bases from V and 4 bases from J, leaving 9 bases between. CDR3 sequence (DNA): TGTGCCTGGAGTGTAACTGGACCCTATGGCTACACCTTC. Encoded protein: CAWSVTGPYGYTF.

The V gene is TRBV7-8, the J gene TRBJ2-7; 13 bases line up with TRBD2. V trimming: 5 bases; J trimming: 5 bases; junction bases outside the gene matches: 6. This CDR3 contains 15 residues. In germline, CDR1 is SGHVS, CDR2 FQNEAQ. In nucleotides, the CDR3 is TGTGCCAGCAGCCAGACTAGCGGGAGGCTGGACGAGCAGTACTTC. Translation gives CASSQTSGRLDEQYF.

About this clonotype: A single base separates this from a much larger clone, so it may be a read error. The gene calls are TRBV5-6 and TRBJ1-3; TRBD1 is a possible D gene (5 bases). CDR3 length equals 15 residues. Germline values: CDR1 SGHDT, CDR2 YYEEEE. Trimming removed 4 bases at V and 0 bases at J, with 11 bases between. DNA for the CDR3: TGTGCCAGCAGCGCCGGACACCCCTCTGGAAACACCATATATTTT. It encodes CASSAGHPSGNTIYF.